The 27 T cell receptor beta chains reported below all come from one sample, sequenced in a study of cytomegalovirus exposure and HLA in healthy donors. PCR was performed using 60 Vbeta and 13 Jbeta primers. The protocol was immunoSEQ multiplex PCR, while the TCRdb copy is restricted to in-frame clones and leaves out a portion. The table lists about 120,000 clones, approximately 69% of them singletons. Sequencing input: PBMCs. These receptors were obtained from a woman aged 40 to 55 in good health and CMV-seropositive.

This clone was observed a handful of times. The genes are TRBV6-1 and TRBJ2-1, with TRBD2 matching 13 bases. CDR3 length: 18 amino acids. The trim removed 1 base at V and 2 bases at J, leaving 5 bases unmatched. The germline V gene encodes CDR1 MNHNS and CDR2 SASEGT. The CDR3 is CASSEVGTSGGAYNEQFF. CDR3 nucleotide sequence: TGTGCCAGCAGTGAAGTAGGTACTAGCGGGGGGGCCTACAATGAGCAGTTCTTC.

The chain employs TRBV18 and TRBJ2-7, with 7 bases that match TRBD2. Looked up from germline, CDR1 is KGHSH and CDR2 is LQKENI. This CDR3 is 15 amino acids long. With 3 bases clipped from V and 5 bases from J, the junction kept 10 bases outside the gene matches. The CDR3 here is CASSPSSGGDHEQYF. CDR3 bases: TGTGCCAGCTCACCTTCTTCGGGGGGAGACCACGAGCAGTACTTC.

The chain employs TRBV28 and TRBJ1-2; D is perhaps TRBD1 (6 bases). The CDR3 is 17 amino acids. V lost 6 bases to trimming and J lost 2 bases, with 22 bases between them. The germline gives CDR1 MDHEN, CDR2 SYDVKM. DNA of the CDR3: TGTGCCAGCAGCGCCGAAACTGCACTGGGGGCCAACTATGGCTACACCTTC. Translation: CASSAETALGANYGYTF.

This sequence joins TRBV5-1 and TRBJ2-3; D may be TRBD2 (5 bases). V lost 0 bases and J 1 base, leaving 15 bases between the germline ends. The CDR3 runs to 17 residues. In germline, CDR1 is SGHRS, CDR2 YFSETQ. CDR3 sequence reads: CASSLAVTSPGTDTQYF. CDR3 coding DNA: TGCGCCAGCAGCTTGGCCGTCACTAGTCCAGGCACAGATACGCAGTATTTT.

The rearrangement joins TRBV7-2 to TRBJ2-5, with 8 bases identical to TRBD2. V dropped 3 bases and J dropped 4; count of bases not matched to a gene: 7. Germline values: CDR1 SGHTA, CDR2 FQGNSA. The CDR3 is made up of 15 amino acids. CDR3 bases: TGTGCCAGCAGCTTCGGGGGGGCCGGGGCAGAGACCCAGTACTTC. Its protein product is CASSFGGAGAETQYF.

The chain joins TRBV5-1 to TRBJ2-4; D gene uncertain. The V end was cut by 0 bases, the J end by 2 bases, with 6 bases between. In germline, CDR1 is SGHRS, CDR2 YFSETQ. This CDR3 has 14 amino acids. The DNA for the CDR3 is TGCGCCAGCAGCTTGGCCGGTTCCAAAAACATTCAGTACTTC. This codes for CASSLAGSKNIQYF.

This clone has only one observation. The chain recombines TRBV30 with TRBJ2-1; 7 bases map to TRBD2. There are 15 residues in the CDR3. The germline V gene encodes CDR1 GTSNPN and CDR2 SVGIG (reference sequence). V dropped 4 bases and J dropped 12; count of bases not matched to a gene: 18. The CDR3, as DNA: TGTGCCTGGACCCTCACGGGAGGAGTACCACAAGGGCAGTTCTTC. It yields the protein CAWTLTGGVPQGQFF.

The V gene is TRBV5-1, the J gene TRBJ1-3; D perhaps matches TRBD1 (5 bases). Trimming pared 0 bases from V and 4 bases from J, leaving 11 bases between. This CDR3 spans 15 amino acids. CDR1 and CDR2 from the germline V gene are SGHRS and YFSETQ. CDR3 sequence: CASSLVGGEGNTIYF. Here the CDR3 DNA reads TGCGCCAGCAGCTTGGTCGGAGGGGAAGGAAACACCATATATTTT.

This sequence joins TRBV12-1 and TRBJ1-4; TRBD1, the D gene given by the table, was not confirmed from the DNA. TRBV12-1 is a pseudogene. The CDR3 length is 16 residues. CDR3 region: CASSQRQAGGIEKLFF. CDR3 coding DNA: TGTGCCAGCAGCCAAAGACAAGCAGGGGGCATTGAAAAACTGTTTTTT.

The rearrangement uses TRBV19 and TRBJ1-2, with D perhaps TRBD1 (6 bases). This CDR3 contains 15 residues. Germline V lookup: CDR1 LNHDA, CDR2 SQIVND (reference sequence). Trimming removed 0 bases from V and 3 bases from J, with 11 bases in between. CDR3: CASSIDPTGYYGYTF. DNA of the CDR3: TGTGCCAGTAGTATAGATCCTACAGGGTACTATGGCTACACCTTC.

This CDR3 is CSAREGHGYTF. Here the CDR3 DNA reads TGCAGTGCTAGAGAGGGGCATGGCTACACCTTC. The chain is built from TRBV20-1 and TRBJ1-2, with D possibly matching TRBD1 (5 bases). Germline V gene data show CDR1 as DFQATT and CDR2 as SNEGSKA (reference sequence). V was shortened by 0 bases and J by 6 bases, with 5 bases between the two germline ends. This CDR3 comprises 11 residues.

The rearrangement uses TRBV27 and TRBJ2-1; 7 nucleotides align to TRBD2. J gave up 5 bases and V 2 bases, and 6 bases lay outside the gene matches. This CDR3 has 15 residues. CDR1 is MNHEY and CDR2 is SMNVEV in the germline V gene (reference sequence). The CDR3 nucleotides are TGTGCCAGCAGTTTAGCGGGAGCCCATCACAATGAGCAGTTCTTC. This sequence encodes CASSLAGAHHNEQFF.

This rearrangement joins TRBV4-2 to TRBJ1-6; no clear D gene. Trimming left V 0 bases short and J 8 bases short, with 17 bases between. Germline V gene sequence: CDR1 LGHNA, CDR2 YNFKEQ. This CDR3 contains 17 residues. In nucleotides, the CDR3 is TGTGCCAGCAGCCAAGACGAGGGTCACACGGAGGATTCACCCCTCCACTTT. Protein: CASSQDEGHTEDSPLHF.

The sample holds one count of this clone. This sequence joins TRBV18 and TRBJ2-5; the match to TRBD1 covers 7 bases. The CDR3 consists of 13 residues. Germline V gives CDR1 KGHSH, CDR2 LQKENI. The V segment lost 3 bases and the J segment 3 bases; nucleotides outside the gene matches: 1. CDR3 sequence: CASSPGTEETQYF. As DNA, the CDR3 is TGTGCCAGCTCACCCGGGACAGAAGAGACCCAGTACTTC.

V gene TRBV19 combines with J gene TRBJ1-2; TRBD1 might be the D (5 bases). The CDR3 loop spans 13 amino acids. Trimming stripped 3 bases from V and 3 bases from J, with 8 bases between. The germline gives CDR1 LNHDA, CDR2 SQIVND (reference sequence). CDR3 sequence: CASSISRDYGYTF. DNA for the CDR3: TGTGCCAGTAGTATTTCCAGGGACTATGGCTACACCTTC.

The chain carries TRBV6-1 and TRBJ1-6, with a weak D call TRBD1 (5 bases). V was pared by 1 base and J by 7 bases, with 11 bases between. CDR1 and CDR2 from the germline V gene are MNHNS and SASEGT. The CDR3 sequence is 15 residues long. CDR3 in amino acids: CASSEGGAGNSPLHF. The CDR3 DNA reads TGTGCCAGCAGTGAAGGGGGCGCAGGGAATTCACCCCTCCACTTT.

This clone was seen only once. CDR3 DNA: TGTGCCAGCATTCGACAGGGGGTTCGGGAGACCCAGTACTTC. Its translation is CASIRQGVRETQYF. V gene TRBV2 combines with J gene TRBJ2-5; 9 bases fit TRBD1. Looked up from germline, CDR1 is SNHLY and CDR2 is FYNNEI. The CDR3 loop spans 14 amino acids. Unmatched junction bases numbered 8, after V lost 7 bases and J lost 5 bases.

This clone showed up just a few times. The genes are TRBV11-3 and TRBJ2-2, with 9 bases matching TRBD2. Germline assignment: CDR1 SGHNT and CDR2 YENEEA. The V gene end was trimmed by 5 bases and the J gene end by 3 bases; junction bases not matched to a gene: 7. CDR3 length: 16 residues. CDR3 in amino acids: CASSRSAGGDTGELFF. CDR3 coding DNA: TGTGCCAGCAGCCGATCGGCGGGGGGGGACACCGGGGAGCTGTTTTTT.

The chain links TRBV7-6 to TRBJ2-2, with 8 bases fitting TRBD2. The CDR3 length is 15 residues. CDR1 is SGHVS and CDR2 is FNYEAQ in the germline V gene. J was trimmed by 4 bases and V by 6 bases; bases with no gene match: 7. The DNA for the CDR3 is TGTGCCAGCAGAATCGGGGGGGCTGGCACCGGGGAGCTGTTTTTT. It translates to CASRIGGAGTGELFF.

The chain joins TRBV7-3 to TRBJ2-3, with no clear D. The CDR3 is 13 residues long. The germline V gene has CDR1 SGHTA and CDR2 FQGTGA. Trimming removed 2 bases at V and 5 bases at J, with 8 bases between. The CDR3 reads CASSLLGEDTQYF. The CDR3 DNA sequence: TGTGCCAGCAGCTTATTAGGAGAAGATACGCAGTATTTT.

V is TRBV18 and J is TRBJ1-1; possibly TRBD1 for D (6 bases). There are 14 residues in the CDR3. V shed 2 bases and J shed 1 base, with 8 bases lying between them. CDR1 and CDR2 from the germline V gene are KGHSH and LQKENI. CDR3 residues: CASSPNRENTEAFF. In DNA, the CDR3 is TGTGCCAGCTCACCAAACAGGGAGAACACTGAAGCTTTCTTT.

The rearrangement uses TRBV5-1 and TRBJ2-2; D not certain. CDR1 and CDR2 from the germline V gene are SGHRS and YFSETQ. The CDR3 is 13 amino acids. V gave up 0 bases and J gave up 7 bases, with 7 bases separating them. CDR3 nucleotides: TGCGCCAGCAGCTTGGATCACGGCGGGGAGCTGTTTTTT. As protein: CASSLDHGGELFF. Complete variable domain (other parts from reference TRBV5-1 and TRBJ2-2): KAGVTQTPRYLIKTRGQQVTLSCSPISGHRSVSWYQQTPGQGLQFLFEYFSETQRNKGNFPGRFSGRQFSNSRSEMNVSTLELGDSALYLCASSLDHGGELFFGEGSRLTVL.

V and J are TRBV5-4 and TRBJ2-6, with a possible D match to TRBD1 (5 bases). The CDR3 has 18 residues. Germline V CDR1 and CDR2: SGHNT, YYREEE (reference sequence). V was clipped by 4 bases and J by 0 bases, with 17 bases between them. This chain's CDR3 is CASSIGQQVVSGANVLTF. In DNA form, the CDR3 reads TGTGCCAGCAGCATAGGGCAACAGGTTGTCTCTGGGGCCAACGTCCTGACTTTC. Complete variable domain (other parts from reference TRBV5-4 and TRBJ2-6): ETGVTQSPTHLIKTRGQQVTLRCSSQSGHNTVSWYQQALGQGPQFIFQYYREEENGRGNFPPRFSGLQFPNYSSELNVNALELDDSALYLCASSIGQQVVSGANVLTFGAGSRLTVL.

CDR3 bases: TGTGCCAGCAGTTTATCGGCCCAGGATGAGCAGTTCTTC. Translating gives CASSLSAQDEQFF. The chain joins TRBV27 to TRBJ2-1, with D uncertain. CDR1 is MNHEY, CDR2 SMNVEV, per germline (reference sequence). V lost 0 bases, J lost 8 bases, and 8 bases lay in between. This CDR3 has 13 residues.

The J gene is TRBJ2-1, the V gene TRBV6-9; D uncertain. CDR1 is MNHGY, CDR2 SVAAGI, per germline. V lost 3 bases and J 1 base, leaving 10 bases between the germline ends. The CDR3 runs to 15 residues. The CDR3 DNA is TGTGCCAGCAGTTACGCGGCTACTTCCTACAATGAGCAGTTCTTC. Translated: CASSYAATSYNEQFF.

This chain connects TRBV7-3 to TRBJ2-3; the D gene is possibly TRBD2 (5 bases). This CDR3 region has 14 residues. V was pared by 0 bases and J by 4 bases, with 8 bases between. The germline gives CDR1 SGHTA, CDR2 FQGTGA. CDR3 in DNA: TGTGCCAGCAGCTTAACCCTAGCCCCAGATACGCAGTATTTT. Translation: CASSLTLAPDTQYF.

This chain uses TRBV10-1 with TRBJ1-5; 9 bases map to TRBD1. The CDR3 length is 14 residues. Germline lookup yields CDR1 WNHNN and CDR2 SYGVQD (reference sequence). V shed 6 bases, J shed 2 bases, and the junction held 2 bases outside the gene matches. CDR3 protein: CASRGQGGNQPQHF. The CDR3 DNA reads as TGCGCCAGCAGGGGACAGGGAGGCAATCAGCCCCAGCATTTT.